The TCR beta chain described here comes from a study of blood T cell repertoires in COVID-19. Overall study context: There were acute and convalescent COVID-19 samples, and they came from the United States, Italy and Spain. The analysed material was cDNA or gDNA that came from T cells, B-cell-depleted T cells, or PBMCs.

This clone appeared a single time. Original methodology: Scientists estimated how many nucleated cells there were by amplifying reference gene primers. The method was immunoSEQ multiplex PCR; TCRdb's version includes in-frame clones alone and lacks a portion of them. The V and J calls and the clone size are those of that table, but D and trimming were determined from the DNA. The data contain over 300,000 clones, around 80% of them singletons. Germline CDR1 and CDR2: SGHTA and FQGNSA. The CDR3 extends over 15 amino acids. J gave up 4 bases and V 4 bases, and 9 bases lay outside the gene matches. Sequenced: peripheral blood. The receptor comes from a woman aged 50 to 65 with acute or convalescent COVID-19. V and J are TRBV7-2 and TRBJ1-2; 7 positions agree with TRBD1. The CDR3 DNA follows: TGTGCCAGCAGCTGGGGACAGCGTGTACTCTATGGCTACACCTTC. Protein sequence: CASSWGQRVLYGYTF. The complete variable domain, with remaining parts taken from reference TRBV7-2 and TRBJ1-2, reads GAGVSQSPSNKVTEKGKDVELRCDPISGHTALYWYRQSLGQGLEFLIYFQGNSAPDKSGLPSDRFSAERTGGSVSTLTIQRTQQEDSAVYLCASSWGQRVLYGYTFGSGTRLTVV.